These 14 T cell receptor beta chains share one sample of origin, sequenced in a study of T cell repertoires in cytomegalovirus infection. TCRdb called the reads again in MiXCR, with one record for every CDR3 protein. In the table there are some 300,000 distinct CDR3 sequences, around 9.6% of which are singletons. Specimen: PBMCs. These receptors were collected from a human donor in good health (CMV status not recorded). Some clones in this sample may be carry-over from other donors' samples.

Many counts were recorded for this clonotype. The CDR3 reads CAIKAGQGPGELFF. DNA of the CDR3: TGTGCCATCAAGGCGGGACAGGGGCCCGGGGAGCTGTTTTTT. The gene calls are TRBV10-3 and TRBJ2-2; 10 positions match TRBD1. This CDR3 comprises 14 residues. Losses at the gene ends were 7 bases for V and 6 bases for J; bases not matched to a gene: 5. Germline V gene data show CDR1 as ENHRY and CDR2 as SYGVKD.

This clonotype was seen at least ten times. DNA of the CDR3: TGTGCCAGCAGCTTAGCAGGACGGCCCGAGTCAACTTTCTTT. This gives the protein CASSLAGRPESTFF. The chain couples TRBV7-2 to TRBJ1-1; D uncertain. V lost 0 bases to trimming and J lost 12 bases, with 17 bases between them. Germline CDR1 and CDR2: SGHTA and FQGNSA. CDR3 length: 14 amino acids.

This clonotype was counted many times. J is TRBJ2-1 and V is TRBV6-1; D unresolved. In germline, CDR1 is MNHNS, CDR2 SASEGT. The ends were cut back, 6 bases at V and 10 bases at J, with 13 bases in the middle. This CDR3 is 12 amino acids long. The CDR3 spells CASSQAAGEQFF. The CDR3 coding sequence is TGTGCCAGCAGCCAGGCTGCCGGAGAGCAGTTCTTC.

V usage is TRBV29-1 and J usage is TRBJ1-1; TRBD1 is a possible D gene (6 bases). Germline CDR1 SQVTM, CDR2 ANQGSEA. V was pared by 7 bases and J by 0 bases, with 12 bases between. This CDR3 contains 13 residues. The CDR3 sequence is CSASTGVNTEAFF. The CDR3 nucleotides are TGCAGCGCTTCGACAGGTGTGAACACTGAAGCTTTCTTT.

The genes are TRBV29-1 and TRBJ2-1, with no clear D. CDR1 is SQVTM and CDR2 is ANQGSEA in the germline V gene. The CDR3 consists of 12 residues. With 6 bases removed from V and 4 bases from J, the gap between germline ends came to 10 bases. CDR3 nucleotide sequence: TGCAGCGTAAACCGGGTGTACAATGAGCAGTTCTTC. Amino acids: CSVNRVYNEQFF.

This clonotype was recorded at least ten times. The J gene is TRBJ2-5, the V gene TRBV29-1; 7 bases align to TRBD1. The germline CDR1 and CDR2 sequences are SQVTM and ANQGSEA. The CDR3 is made up of 13 amino acids. J gave up 5 bases and V 3 bases, and 6 bases lay outside the gene matches. The CDR3 region is CSVDEGGDETQYF. DNA of the CDR3: TGCAGCGTTGATGAAGGGGGCGATGAGACCCAGTACTTC.

This clonotype was counted ten times or more. The chain uses TRBV20-1 and TRBJ2-1, with 8 bases aligning to TRBD1. This CDR3 region has 15 residues. V lost 0 bases to trimming and J lost 6 bases; unmatched junction nucleotides: 7. Germline V lookup: CDR1 DFQATT, CDR2 SNEGSKA (reference sequence). The CDR3 region has the DNA TGCAGTGCTAGAGATACCTGGACAGGGAGCAATGAGCAGTTCTTC. Its protein is CSARDTWTGSNEQFF.

This clonotype was counted ten times or more. The rearrangement uses TRBV19 and TRBJ1-2; 7 bases map to TRBD1. There are 16 residues in the CDR3. Germline V gene data show CDR1 as LNHDA and CDR2 as SQIVND (reference sequence). Trimming cost V 3 bases and J 3 bases; bases outside gene matches: 10. The DNA for the CDR3 is TGTGCCAGTAGTATCGACACGGGACAGATCTACTATGGCTACACCTTC. Translating gives CASSIDTGQIYYGYTF.

The sample holds many counts of this clonotype. This chain joins TRBV6-1 and TRBJ2-6; D might be TRBD1 (6 bases). The ends were cut back, 6 bases at V and 4 bases at J, with 19 bases in the middle. The CDR3 has 17 amino acids. Germline V CDR1 and CDR2: MNHNS, SASEGT. The CDR3 region has the DNA TGTGCCAGCAGCCAGGGACATGGTATTTCAGGGGCCAACGTCCTGACTTTC. Translated, it gives CASSQGHGISGANVLTF.

This clonotype was observed at least ten times. The rearrangement links TRBV28 to TRBJ2-7, with 8 bases identical to TRBD2. This CDR3 is built from 14 residues. Germline loops: CDR1 MDHEN, CDR2 SYDVKM. Losses at the gene ends were 6 bases for V and 1 base for J; bases not matched to a gene: 5. The CDR3 DNA reads as TGTGCCAGCAGCTTAGCGGGGAGGTCCTACGAGCAGTACGTC. Its protein is CASSLAGRSYEQYV.

This clonotype was seen repeatedly, ten times or more. The genes are TRBV7-2 and TRBJ2-1; weak D call: TRBD2 (6 bases). V was trimmed by 5 bases and J by 0 bases, leaving 11 bases between them. The CDR3 consists of 15 residues. Germline CDR1 and CDR2: SGHTA and FQGNSA. Written as DNA, the CDR3 is TGTGCCAGCAGCCCCGGAGGGAGCTCCTACAATGAGCAGTTCTTC. It specifies CASSPGGSSYNEQFF.

This clonotype was recorded at least ten times. The chain uses TRBV18 and TRBJ1-1; possible D gene TRBD1, 6 bases. The length of the CDR3 is 12 residues. Germline-derived CDR1 and CDR2 are KGHSH and LQKENI. V was clipped by 1 base and J by 11 bases, with 11 bases between them. CDR3 DNA: TGTGCCAGCTCACCACGAGAGGGGGTGGCTTTCTTT. Its translation: CASSPREGVAFF.

This clonotype was seen at least ten times. The chain combines TRBV10-2 with TRBJ1-1, with D tentatively TRBD1 (5 bases). The V gene's germline CDR1 is WSHSY and CDR2 SAAADI. CDR3 length: 17 residues. Trimming removed 4 bases at V and 2 bases at J, with 20 bases between. The CDR3 loop reads CASSGGRLEGLNTEAFF. The CDR3, as DNA: TGCGCCAGCAGTGGGGGGAGATTGGAAGGGCTAAACACTGAAGCTTTCTTT.

This clonotype has at least ten counts. The chain joins TRBV20-1 to TRBJ2-6; 12 bases map to TRBD1. CDR1 and CDR2 from the germline V gene are DFQATT and SNEGSKA (reference sequence). V trimming: 6 bases; J trimming: 2 bases; junction bases outside the gene matches: 5. The CDR3 runs 16 residues. In DNA, the CDR3 is TGCAGTGCCCAGAGGGACAGGGGGCCTGGGGCCAACGTCCTGACTTTC. Its translation: CSAQRDRGPGANVLTF.